These T cell receptor beta chains were read from a single sample in a study of early T cells in non-severe SARS-CoV-2 infection. Via MiXCR, TCRdb re-called the 5' RACE reads, giving one row per CDR3 protein. The table includes under 35,000 distinct CDR3 sequences, roughly 6.6% detected once. Sequenced input: whole blood. The source of these receptors is an adult who was a healthcare worker with PCR-confirmed SARS-CoV-2 infection or an uninfected control (not recorded which). Both conserved end residues are part of each CDR3. The order of the fields is J gene, D gene, clone size, CDR3 length, V gene, CDR3 DNA, CDR3 protein. A D gene is named only where the DNA matches it firmly. Expanded clones get a size class; other rows say once, few or many, or leave the size out.

>TRBJ1-2|.|many|16|TRBV6-2/TRBV6-3
TGTGCCAGCAGTCCTGGCCGACTCCTTGCTAACTATGGCTACACCTTC
CASSPGRLLANYGYTF
>TRBJ2-7|.|many|15|TRBV4-1
TGCGCCAGCAGCCAAGGCTCCCTGCACTCCTACGAGCAGTACTTC
CASSQGSLHSYEQYF
>TRBJ2-5|.|many|14|TRBV18
TGTGCCAGCTCACCGGATCTCTCTACGGAGACCCAGTACTTC
CASSPDLSTETQYF
>TRBJ2-3|TRBD2|many|15|TRBV10-2
TGCGCCAGCAGTGTGGCTAGCGGACCCACAGATACGCAGTATTTT
CASSVASGPTDTQYF
>TRBJ2-7|TRBD1|many|15|TRBV4-3
TGCGCCAGCAGCCAAAGGCCACAGGGGGCCTACGAGCAGTACTTC
CASSQRPQGAYEQYF
>TRBJ1-5|.|many|14|TRBV12-3/TRBV12-4
TGTGCCAGCAGTAGGACAGACTTCAATCAGCCCCAGCATTTT
CASSRTDFNQPQHF
>TRBJ2-1|.|many|17|TRBV7-2
TGTGCCAGCAGCTTAGCGAGGGGGACGAGCTCCTACAATGAGCAGTTCTTC
CASSLARGTSSYNEQFF
>TRBJ2-1|.|many|16|TRBV7-8
TGTGCCAGCAGCCTAGAAAGCGGATACTCCTACAATGAGCAGTTCTTC
CASSLESGYSYNEQFF
>TRBJ2-5|.|few|15|TRBV7-9
TGTGCCAGCAGCTTAGCAGGGTTCGTGGAAGAGACCCAGTACTTC
CASSLAGFVEETQYF
>TRBJ1-6|.|.|15|TRBV4-3
TGCGCCAGCAGCCAAGAGGGACGGAACAATTCACCCCTCCACTTT
CASSQEGRNNSPLHF
>TRBJ2-5|.|.|15|TRBV19
TGTGCCAGTACCCTCTCGGGACAAAAGCAAGAGACCCAGTACTTC
CASTLSGQKQETQYF
>TRBJ1-6|.|many|16|TRBV18
TGTGCCAGCTCCAGGACCGCTCTGGGTTTAGATTCACCCCTCCACTTT
CASSRTALGLDSPLHF
>TRBJ1-5|.|many|13|TRBV29-1
TGCAGCGTGCCTGGTTCCGTCGATCAGCCCCAGCATTTT
CSVPGSVDQPQHF
>TRBJ2-1|TRBD2|few|16|TRBV3-1
TGTGCCAGCAGCCAAGATTGGACTAGCGGGAGAAATGAGCAGTTCTTC
CASSQDWTSGRNEQFF
>TRBJ1-1|.|many|11|TRBV20-1
TGCAGGGGGGGGGTAGGCACTGAAGCTTTCTTT
CRGGVGTEAFF
>TRBJ2-1|TRBD2|many|16|TRBV13
TGTGCCAGCAGCTTAATAGCGGGAGCGAGCTACAATGAGCAGTTCTTC
CASSLIAGASYNEQFF
>TRBJ2-7|TRBD1|many|15|TRBV13
TGTGCCAGCAGCACCGGGACAGGGGGACCCTACGAGCAGTACTTC
CASSTGTGGPYEQYF
>TRBJ1-1|.|many|13|TRBV4-1
TGCGCCAGCAGCCCGACACTGAACACTGAAGCTTTCTTT
CASSPTLNTEAFF
>TRBJ2-1|.|.|13|TRBV11-2
TGTGCCAGCAGCTTAGAGACTTACAATGAGCAGTTCTTC
CASSLETYNEQFF
>TRBJ2-4|.|.|15|TRBV5-6
TGTGCCAGCAGCCCCCGGACATTAGCCAAAAACATTCAGTACTTC
CASSPRTLAKNIQYF
>TRBJ2-1|.|many|14|TRBV20-1
TGCAGTGCTAGTAAACCGGAAATCGGTCATGAGCAGTTCTTC
CSASKPEIGHEQFF
>TRBJ1-4|.|many|16|TRBV5-6
TGTGCCAGCAGCTCAGACGGGACGGCGTATTATGAAAAACTGTTTTTT
CASSSDGTAYYEKLFF
>TRBJ2-5|.|many|16|TRBV10-1
TGCGCCAGCAGTGATGTAGACGGACTGTCGAAAGAGACCCAGTACTTC
CASSDVDGLSKETQYF
>TRBJ1-5|.|many|16|TRBV5-1
TGCGCCAGCAGCCCTCCGGAGGACCGCAACAATCAGCCCCAGCATTTT
CASSPPEDRNNQPQHF